This T cell receptor beta chain was obtained from a study of blood T cell repertoires in COVID-19. Study summary: Sites in the United States, Italy and Spain provided acute and convalescent COVID-19 samples. PBMCs, B-cell-depleted T cells, or T cells provided the cDNA or gDNA that made up the material.

The CDR3 totals 14 residues. Germline values: CDR1 LGHDT, CDR2 YNNKEL (reference sequence). With 4 bases removed from V and 4 bases from J, the gap between germline ends came to 13 bases. The authors' processing: Scientists estimated how many nucleated cells there were by amplifying reference gene primers. Generated by immunoSEQ multiplex PCR, the TCRdb table keeps only in-frame clones and is missing some. D and trimming were read from the DNA, whereas the V and J calls and clone size are those reported in that table. The sample yields some 280,000 clones, about nine tenths seen once. Material: peripheral blood. J is TRBJ1-2 and V is TRBV3-1 (or the pseudogene TRBV3-2); D uncertain. This sequence originates from a woman under 40 with active or convalescent COVID-19. CDR3 protein: CASSLRVTSYGYTF. The CDR3 DNA follows: TGTGCCAGCAGCCTCCGGGTCACTAGCTATGGCTACACCTTC.